The present entry profiles one TCR beta chain with its context. The entry originates in a study of blood T cell repertoires in COVID-19. The method was immunoSEQ multiplex PCR; TCRdb's version includes in-frame clones alone and lacks a portion of them. This table has more than 40,000 clones, 88% appearing once. Sequenced sample: peripheral blood. This sequence was found in a man over 45 with active COVID-19.

The CDR3 DNA reads as TGTGCCAGCTCACCATTAGCGATCGGGACAGGGGAAGAAAAACTGTTTTTT. This translates into CASSPLAIGTGEEKLFF. This chain joins TRBV18 and TRBJ1-4, with TRBD1 matching over 10 bases. The CDR3 totals 17 residues. Looked up from germline, CDR1 is KGHSH and CDR2 is LQKENI. The junction had 11 bases not matched to a gene; V was cut back by 2 bases and J by 8 bases.